A single sample gave rise to the 32 T cell receptor beta chains below, sequenced in a study of shared clonotypes between healthy human individuals. Only in-frame clones appear in the TCRdb table, and some are missing; sequencing was by immunoSEQ multiplex PCR. The table has about 1 million clones, approximately 78% seen once. Sequences were obtained from memory CD4+ T cells from PBMCs. This sample's subset: CD45RA-negative fraction. These receptors all stem from a man in his late teens or twenties in good health. Some clones in this sample may be carry-over from other donors' samples.

The chain combines TRBV7-3 with TRBJ2-1, with 9 bases that match TRBD2. The CDR3 is made up of 14 amino acids. Germline loops: CDR1 SGHTA, CDR2 FQGTGA. V lost 3 bases and J lost 6; bases outside the gene matches: 3. DNA of the CDR3: TGTGCCAGCAGCTTTGTTAGCGGGAGCAATGAGCAGTTCTTC. Its protein product is CASSFVSGSNEQFF.

The rearrangement joins TRBV2 to TRBJ1-5; 9 bases map to TRBD1. The CDR3 has 15 residues. V shed 4 bases, J shed 7 bases, and the junction held 8 bases outside the gene matches. Germline V CDR1 and CDR2: SNHLY, FYNNEI. CDR3: CASSGTGAAGQPQHF. For the CDR3, the DNA is TGTGCCAGCAGTGGGACAGGGGCCGCGGGGCAGCCCCAGCATTTT.

V usage is TRBV6-6 and J usage is TRBJ2-7; no definite D call. Germline-derived CDR1 and CDR2 are MNHNY and SVGAGI (reference sequence). The CDR3 extends over 14 amino acids. V lost 7 bases to trimming and J lost 3 bases, with 16 bases between them. The CDR3 sequence: CASNYESGLYEQYF. The DNA for the CDR3 is TGTGCCAGCAACTACGAGTCCGGCCTCTACGAGCAGTACTTC.

The V and J genes are TRBV19 and TRBJ2-6; no firm D call. V gave up 8 bases and J gave up 4 bases, with 9 bases separating them. The CDR3 totals 13 residues. Germline CDR1 and CDR2: LNHDA and SQIVND (reference sequence). The CDR3 DNA reads TGTGCCAGTTCAGTGGCCGGGGCCAACGTCCTGACTTTC. Amino acids: CASSVAGANVLTF. Full variable domain (rest looked up from reference TRBV19 and TRBJ2-6): DGGITQSPKYLFRKEGQNVTLSCEQNLNHDAMYWYRQDPGQGLRLIYYSQIVNDFQKGDIAEGYSVSREKKESFPLTVTSAQKNPTAFYLCASSVAGANVLTFGAGSRLTVL.

This chain uses TRBV21-1 with TRBJ1-5; TRBD1 was called by the table and not checked on the DNA. TRBV21-1 is marked as a pseudogene. This CDR3 comprises 16 residues. CDR3 residues: CASSKVQCLHDQPQHF. The CDR3 region has the DNA TGTGCCAGCAGCAAAGTACAGTGCCTGCACGATCAGCCCCAGCATTTT.

The V call is TRBV5-8, the J call TRBJ2-5; possibly TRBD2 for D (5 bases). CDR1 and CDR2 from the germline V gene are SGHTS and YDEGEE. V gave up 1 base and J gave up 5 bases, with 15 bases separating them. The CDR3 sequence is 15 residues long. CDR3 loop: CASSLYNRGSETQYF. In DNA form, the CDR3 reads TGTGCCAGCAGCTTGTATAACCGGGGTAGCGAGACCCAGTACTTC.

The V gene is TRBV5-8, the J gene TRBJ2-7; 9 bases map to TRBD1. CDR3 length: 14 residues. Trimming took 4 bases from V and 2 from J; bases not matched to a gene: 4. The V gene's germline CDR1 is SGHTS and CDR2 YDEGEE. This CDR3 is CASSPGQGPYEQYF. For the CDR3, the DNA is TGTGCCAGCAGCCCTGGACAGGGGCCCTACGAGCAGTACTTC.

With respect to this clone: The identical CDR3 is also encoded by other nucleotide sequences in the sample. V and J are TRBV18 and TRBJ2-7; 7 positions agree with TRBD1. The V gene end was trimmed by 6 bases and the J gene end by 2 bases; junction bases not matched to a gene: 1. The CDR3 contains 12 residues. Germline lookup yields CDR1 KGHSH and CDR2 LQKENI. The CDR3 loop is CASSGTAYEQYF. The CDR3, as DNA: TGTGCCAGCTCTGGGACAGCCTACGAGCAGTACTTC.

This clone came up many times. The J gene is TRBJ2-5, the V gene TRBV27; 13 bases line up with TRBD2. The CDR3 extends over 16 amino acids. V was pared by 3 bases and J by 3 bases, with 4 bases of the junction left unmatched. Germline V gene sequence: CDR1 MNHEY, CDR2 SMNVEV (reference sequence). The CDR3 sequence is CASSFLGLAGKETQYF. CDR3 DNA sequence: TGTGCCAGCAGTTTTTTGGGACTAGCGGGAAAAGAGACCCAGTACTTC.

This clone was found a few times. The same CDR3 can be traced to other DNA sequences in this sample. The CDR3: CASSLDREDTGELFF. The DNA of the CDR3 is TGTGCCAGCAGCTTGGACCGAGAGGACACCGGGGAGCTGTTTTTT. The chain links TRBV5-4 to TRBJ2-2; no clear D gene. The CDR3 totals 15 residues. V gave up 0 bases and J gave up 3 bases, with 9 bases separating them. In germline, CDR1 is SGHNT, CDR2 YYREEE (reference sequence).

Regarding this clone: This likely reflects a read error, since a far larger clone is one base away. The chain joins TRBV7-9 to TRBJ2-7; D may be TRBD1 (5 bases). The length of the CDR3 is 11 residues. The germline gives CDR1 SEHNR, CDR2 FQNEAQ (reference sequence). The V end was cut by 1 base, the J end by 9 bases, with 7 bases between. DNA for the CDR3: TGTGCCAGCAGCTTAGGGGGCGTGCAGTACTTC. Translated, it gives CASSLGGVQYF.

The chain couples TRBV19 to TRBJ1-2, with 7 bases matching TRBD1. Looked up from germline, CDR1 is LNHDA and CDR2 is SQIVND (reference sequence). This CDR3 comprises 13 residues. After removal of 6 bases from V and 7 bases from J, the junction contained 8 bases not matched to a gene. The CDR3 region has the DNA TGTGCCAGTAGCATCAAGGGGGCCGGTGGCTACACCTTC. Its protein is CASSIKGAGGYTF.

CDR3 sequence reads: CASSGTYSNQPQHF. For the CDR3, the DNA is TGTGCCAGTAGCGGGACTTATAGCAATCAGCCCCAGCATTTT. The chain joins TRBV19 to TRBJ1-5; possibly TRBD1 for D (5 bases). With 6 bases removed from V and 0 bases from J, the gap between germline ends came to 9 bases. In germline, CDR1 is LNHDA, CDR2 SQIVND (reference sequence). The CDR3 runs to 14 residues. Full variable domain (rest looked up from reference TRBV19 and TRBJ1-5): DGGITQSPKYLFRKEGQNVTLSCEQNLNHDAMYWYRQDPGQGLRLIYYSQIVNDFQKGDIAEGYSVSREKKESFPLTVTSAQKNPTAFYLCASSGTYSNQPQHFGDGTRLSIL.

The chain employs TRBV5-1 and TRBJ2-7, with a weak D call TRBD2 (6 bases). The CDR3 is made up of 15 amino acids. Germline V CDR1 and CDR2: SGHRS, YFSETQ. V was shortened by 1 base and J by 6 bases, with 17 bases between the two germline ends. Written as DNA, the CDR3 is TGCGCCAGCAGCTTGAAGGAGGGAAAGGAGTCCGAGCAGTACTTC. It translates to CASSLKEGKESEQYF. Full variable domain (rest looked up from reference TRBV5-1 and TRBJ2-7): KAGVTQTPRYLIKTRGQQVTLSCSPISGHRSVSWYQQTPGQGLQFLFEYFSETQRNKGNFPGRFSGRQFSNSRSEMNVSTLELGDSALYLCASSLKEGKESEQYFGPGTRLTVT.

The V gene is TRBV5-6, the J gene TRBJ2-5; D is undetermined. The CDR3 is made up of 14 amino acids. Between the trimmed V and J ends, which lost 0 bases and 5 bases, there was a span of 11 bases. Germline loops: CDR1 SGHDT, CDR2 YYEEEE. CDR3 nucleotide sequence: TGTGCCAGCAGCTTGGGGCCACTGGGGGAGACCCAGTACTTC. As protein: CASSLGPLGETQYF.

This chain connects TRBV9 to TRBJ2-3, with D uncertain. The ends were cut back, 4 bases at V and 6 bases at J, with 9 bases in the middle. Germline V gene lookup returns CDR1 SGDLS and CDR2 YYNGEE. The CDR3 consists of 12 residues. This CDR3 is CASSPLGDTQYF. In nucleotides, the CDR3 is TGTGCCAGCAGCCCCCTGGGGGATACGCAGTATTTT.

The chain carries TRBV9 and TRBJ1-1; 11 bases fit TRBD1. V lost 4 bases and J lost 6; bases outside the gene matches: 8. CDR1 is SGDLS, CDR2 YYNGEE, per germline. CDR3 length equals 15 residues. The CDR3 loop is CASSPGQGAGAEAFF. As DNA, the CDR3 is TGTGCCAGCAGCCCCGGACAGGGGGCTGGTGCTGAAGCTTTCTTT.

The genes are TRBV28 and TRBJ2-7, with D possibly being TRBD2 (6 bases). The V and J ends lost 4 bases and 3 bases respectively, with 16 bases between them. Germline lookup yields CDR1 MDHEN and CDR2 SYDVKM. The CDR3 loop spans 15 amino acids. DNA for the CDR3: TGTGCCAGCAGTTCCCCTTACGGGGGTAGCTACGAGCAGTACTTC. It specifies CASSSPYGGSYEQYF. The variable domain in full, completed from reference TRBV28 and TRBJ2-7, reads DVKVTQSSRYLVKRTGEKVFLECVQDMDHENMFWYRQDPGLGLRLIYFSYDVKMKEKGDIPEGYSVSREKKERFSLILESASTNQTSMYLCASSSPYGGSYEQYFGPGTRLTVT.

This sequence joins TRBV6-1 and TRBJ1-1, with TRBD1 identical over 7 bases. The CDR3 extends over 14 amino acids. Germline lookup yields CDR1 MNHNS and CDR2 SASEGT. The junction had 3 bases not matched to a gene; V was cut back by 4 bases and J by 1 base. This chain's CDR3 is CASSANRGNTEAFF. The CDR3, as DNA: TGTGCCAGCAGTGCGAACAGGGGGAACACTGAAGCTTTCTTT.

CDR3 nucleotide sequence: TGTGCCAGCAGCACCGGGGGGGGGAGCAATCAGCCCCAGCATTTT. Protein sequence: CASSTGGGSNQPQHF. The genes are TRBV5-4 and TRBJ1-5, with a weak D call TRBD1 (5 bases). The V gene lost 4 bases and the J gene lost 1 base, with 12 bases spanning the gap. Germline CDR1 SGHNT, CDR2 YYREEE (reference sequence). The CDR3 extends over 15 amino acids. Together with reference TRBV5-4 and TRBJ1-5, the CDR3 gives the full variable domain: ETGVTQSPTHLIKTRGQQVTLRCSSQSGHNTVSWYQQALGQGPQFIFQYYREEENGRGNFPPRFSGLQFPNYSSELNVNALELDDSALYLCASSTGGGSNQPQHFGDGTRLSIL.

V and J are TRBV7-9 and TRBJ2-5; 16 nucleotides align to TRBD2. Trimming took 4 bases from V and 5 from J; bases not matched to a gene: 7. Germline loops: CDR1 SEHNR, CDR2 FQNEAQ (reference sequence). CDR3 length: 17 residues. The CDR3 loop is CASSWGLAGGSGETQYF. CDR3 coding DNA: TGTGCCAGCAGCTGGGGACTAGCGGGAGGGTCGGGGGAGACCCAGTACTTC. Supplemented by reference TRBV7-9 and TRBJ2-5, the full variable domain reads DTGVSQNPRHKITKRGQNVTFRCDPISEHNRLYWYRQTLGQGPEFLTYFQNEAQLEKSRLLSDRFSAERPKGSFSTLEIQRTEQGDSAMYLCASSWGLAGGSGETQYFGPGTRLLVL.

The genes are TRBV5-1 and TRBJ2-5; D might be TRBD1 (6 bases). Trimming took 3 bases from V and 4 from J, leaving 10 bases between them. Germline loops: CDR1 SGHRS, CDR2 YFSETQ. There are 13 residues in the CDR3. The CDR3 here is CASSYRESETQYF. DNA of the CDR3: TGCGCCAGCAGCTACAGGGAGTCAGAGACCCAGTACTTC.

This chain joins TRBV11-2 and TRBJ2-1; 7 positions agree with TRBD2. This CDR3 contains 15 residues. V lost 1 base, J lost 7 bases, and 7 bases stayed unmatched. CDR1 and CDR2 (germline): SGHAT, FQNNGV. This chain's CDR3 is CASSLVRGRGNEQFF. In DNA, the CDR3 is TGTGCCAGCAGCTTAGTACGAGGGCGGGGGAATGAGCAGTTCTTC.

On this clone itself: The same CDR3 arises from other DNA sequences in this sample as well. The chain couples TRBV5-1 to TRBJ1-1; unclear D gene. This CDR3 comprises 14 residues. The ends were cut back, 5 bases at V and 5 bases at J, with 16 bases in the middle. In germline, CDR1 is SGHRS, CDR2 YFSETQ. This CDR3 is CASSLGVTETEAFF. CDR3 nucleotides: TGCGCCAGCAGTCTTGGTGTAACGGAGACTGAAGCTTTCTTT.

The chain recombines TRBV7-6 with TRBJ2-5, with no clear D. Looked up from germline, CDR1 is SGHVS and CDR2 is FNYEAQ. Trimming cost V 1 base and J 4 bases, with 10 bases left between them. This CDR3 spans 14 amino acids. DNA for the CDR3: TGTGCCAGCAGCTTAGGTGGGCGGCGAGAGACCCAGTACTTC. Translated: CASSLGGRRETQYF.

The rearrangement uses TRBV19 and TRBJ1-1; 7 bases match TRBD1. Germline CDR1 LNHDA, CDR2 SQIVND (reference sequence). Unmatched junction bases numbered 9, after V lost 1 base and J lost 1 base. This CDR3 has 17 amino acids. CDR3 sequence reads: CASSIVWQGVRNTEAFF. Written as DNA, the CDR3 is TGTGCCAGTAGTATAGTTTGGCAGGGGGTTAGGAACACTGAAGCTTTCTTT.

The genes are TRBV7-9 and TRBJ2-7; TRBD1 might be the D (5 bases). From germline, CDR1 is SEHNR and CDR2 FQNEAQ (reference sequence). Trimming removed 2 bases at V and 6 bases at J, with 8 bases between. The CDR3 covers 12 residues. In DNA form, the CDR3 reads TGTGCCAGCAGCTTACGACAGCCCGAGCAGTACTTC. It is translated as CASSLRQPEQYF.

This chain links TRBV11-2 with TRBJ1-3; unclear D gene. Germline CDR1 SGHAT, CDR2 FQNNGV. The V gene lost 5 bases and the J gene lost 2 bases, with 10 bases spanning the gap. The CDR3 loop spans 14 amino acids. CDR3 bases: TGTGCCAGCAGCGATACAGCTCCTGGAAACACCATATATTTT. This translates into CASSDTAPGNTIYF. Combining the CDR3 with reference TRBV11-2 and TRBJ1-3 gives the whole variable domain EAGVAQSPRYKIIEKRQSVAFWCNPISGHATLYWYQQILGQGPKLLIQFQNNGVVDDSQLPKDRFSAERLKGVDSTLKIQPAKLEDSAVYLCASSDTAPGNTIYFGEGSWLTVV.

This chain links TRBV12-5 with TRBJ1-1, with D maybe TRBD1 (5 bases). The germline V gene has CDR1 LGHNT and CDR2 FRNRAP. Trimming took off 7 bases at V and 6 bases at J, with 15 bases between the two ends. This CDR3 has 13 residues. This CDR3 is CASAPRGGSEAFF. The CDR3 DNA follows: TGTGCTAGTGCCCCCCGGGGGGGATCTGAAGCTTTCTTT. The whole variable domain, remainder taken from reference TRBV12-5 and TRBJ1-1, is DARVTQTPRHKVTEMGQEVTMRCQPILGHNTVFWYRQTMMQGLELLAYFRNRAPLDDSGMPKDRFSAEMPDATLATLKIQPSEPRDSAVYFCASAPRGGSEAFFGQGTRLTVV.

J is TRBJ2-2 and V is TRBV11-3, with D possibly matching TRBD2 (5 bases). CDR3 size: 14 residues. CDR1 and CDR2 from the germline V gene are SGHNT and YENEEA. The V gene lost 5 bases and the J gene lost 3 bases, with 10 bases spanning the gap. The CDR3 nucleotides are TGTGCCAGCAGCGGAACGAGGGACACCGGGGAGCTGTTTTTT. Protein sequence: CASSGTRDTGELFF.

In the case of this clone: A far bigger clonotype differs at one base, so this is likely a read error. The chain combines TRBV5-1 with TRBJ2-1, with D unresolved. The CDR3 extends over 14 amino acids. Per the germline V gene, CDR1 is SGHRS and CDR2 is YFSETQ. Trimming pared 0 bases from V and 0 bases from J, leaving 4 bases between. The CDR3 bases are TGCGCCAGCAGCTTGGCCGACTCCTACAATGAGCAGTTCTTC. It encodes CASSLADSYNEQFF.

This clone was counted a few times. The CDR3 nucleotides read TGTGCCTGGAGTCACCGGGACAGGGGCTCCGGGGAGCTGTTTTTT. Residues: CAWSHRDRGSGELFF. The chain combines TRBV30 with TRBJ2-2; TRBD1 agrees at 10 bases. The germline gives CDR1 GTSNPN, CDR2 SVGIG (reference sequence). With V trimmed by 2 bases and J by 6 bases, 6 bases remained unmatched. The CDR3 is made up of 15 amino acids.